This T cell receptor beta chain stems from a study of T cell responses to AZD1222 COVID-19 vaccine. Turning to the study itself: Pooled in the analysis were second doses at about 4 or about 12 weeks.

The study's findings and limits: Every sample of the repertoires postdated the peak T cell response. Baseline testing showed seropositivity in only six AZD1222 recipients. Vaccination with two AZD1222 doses was followed by a rise in Spike-specific TCR breadth and depth.

Clones were read by immunoSEQ multiplex PCR, and TCRdb kept only the in-frame ones, dropping some. The data hold about 150,000 clones, with roughly 88% observed a single time. Per the germline V gene, CDR1 is SGDLS and CDR2 is YYNGEE. V lost 0 bases and J lost 2; bases outside the gene matches: 5. The CDR3 runs to 16 residues. Details on this clone: What it recognizes is unknown.

The input for sequencing was peripheral blood, taken on day 0 of AZD1222 vaccination. The V call is TRBV9, the J call TRBJ1-3; 7 positions match TRBD1. This sequence originates from an adult in good health. In DNA form, the CDR3 reads TGTGCCAGCAGCGTAGCCGCGACAGGGACTGGAAACACCATATATTTT. Translating it yields CASSVAATGTGNTIYF.